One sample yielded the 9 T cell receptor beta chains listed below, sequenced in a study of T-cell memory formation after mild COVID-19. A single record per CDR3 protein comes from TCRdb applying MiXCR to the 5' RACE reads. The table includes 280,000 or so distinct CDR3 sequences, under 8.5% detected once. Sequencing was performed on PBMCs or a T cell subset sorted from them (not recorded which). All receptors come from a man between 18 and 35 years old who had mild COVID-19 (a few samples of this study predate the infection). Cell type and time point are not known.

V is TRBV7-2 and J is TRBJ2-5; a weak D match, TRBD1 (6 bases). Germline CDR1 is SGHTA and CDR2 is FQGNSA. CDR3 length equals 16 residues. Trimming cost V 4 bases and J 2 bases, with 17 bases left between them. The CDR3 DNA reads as TGTGCCAGCAGCTCGAGGAAAACAGGGTTTCAAGAGACCCAGTACTTC. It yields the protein CASSSRKTGFQETQYF.

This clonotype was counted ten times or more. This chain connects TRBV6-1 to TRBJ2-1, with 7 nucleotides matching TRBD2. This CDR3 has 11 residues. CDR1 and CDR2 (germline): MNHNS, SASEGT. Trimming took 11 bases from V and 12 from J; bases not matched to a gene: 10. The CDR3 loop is CASWGGSAQFF. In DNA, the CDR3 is TGTGCCTCCTGGGGGGGTAGCGCGCAGTTCTTC.

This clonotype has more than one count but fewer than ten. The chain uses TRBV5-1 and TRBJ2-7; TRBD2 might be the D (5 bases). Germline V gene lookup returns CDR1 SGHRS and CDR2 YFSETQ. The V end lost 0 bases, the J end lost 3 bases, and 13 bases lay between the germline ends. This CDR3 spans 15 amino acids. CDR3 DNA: TGCGCCAGCAGCTTGGAGGAGGAGATGAGCTACGAGCAGTACTTC. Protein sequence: CASSLEEEMSYEQYF.

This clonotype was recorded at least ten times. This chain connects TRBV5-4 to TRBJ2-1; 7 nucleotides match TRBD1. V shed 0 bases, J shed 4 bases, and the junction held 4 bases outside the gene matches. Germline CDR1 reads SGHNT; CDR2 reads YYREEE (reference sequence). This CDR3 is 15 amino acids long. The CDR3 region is CASSLGTGLYNEQFF. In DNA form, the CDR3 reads TGTGCCAGCAGCTTGGGGACAGGTCTTTACAATGAGCAGTTCTTC.

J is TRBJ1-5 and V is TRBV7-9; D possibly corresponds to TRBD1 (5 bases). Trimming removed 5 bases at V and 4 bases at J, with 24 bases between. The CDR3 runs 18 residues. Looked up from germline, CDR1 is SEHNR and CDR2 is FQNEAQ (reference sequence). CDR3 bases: TGTGCCAGCAGCAGAAGGGTCGGCGGGGCCGGGGGAAATCAGCCCCAGCATTTT. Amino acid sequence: CASSRRVGGAGGNQPQHF.

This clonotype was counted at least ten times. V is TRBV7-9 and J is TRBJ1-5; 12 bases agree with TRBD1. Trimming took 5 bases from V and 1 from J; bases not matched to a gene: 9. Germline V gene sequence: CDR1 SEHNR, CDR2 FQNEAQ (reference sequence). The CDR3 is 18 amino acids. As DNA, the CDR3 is TGTGCCAGCAGCCAACCCGGGACAGGGGGCAGGAGCAATCAGCCCCAGCATTTT. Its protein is CASSQPGTGGRSNQPQHF.

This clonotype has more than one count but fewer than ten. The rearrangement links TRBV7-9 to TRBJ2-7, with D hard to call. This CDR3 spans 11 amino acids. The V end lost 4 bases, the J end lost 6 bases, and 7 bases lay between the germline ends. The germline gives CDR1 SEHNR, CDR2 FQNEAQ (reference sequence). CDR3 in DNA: TGTGCCAGCAGCTCAACGGTCGAGCAGTACTTC. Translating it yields CASSSTVEQYF.

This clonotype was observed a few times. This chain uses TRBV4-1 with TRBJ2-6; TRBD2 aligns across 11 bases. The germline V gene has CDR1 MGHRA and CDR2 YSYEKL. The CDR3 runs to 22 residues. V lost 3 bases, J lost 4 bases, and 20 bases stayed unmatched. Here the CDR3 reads CASSHRKTSGGPPARGANVLTF. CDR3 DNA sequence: TGCGCCAGCAGCCACCGCAAAACTAGCGGGGGTCCACCGGCGCGGGGGGCCAACGTCCTGACTTTC.

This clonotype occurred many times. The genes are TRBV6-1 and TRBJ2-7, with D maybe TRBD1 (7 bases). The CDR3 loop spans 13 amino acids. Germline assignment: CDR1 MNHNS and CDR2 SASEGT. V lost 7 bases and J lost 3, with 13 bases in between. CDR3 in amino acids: CASKRGDSYEQYF. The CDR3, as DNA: TGTGCCAGCAAGCGCGGGGACAGCTACGAGCAGTACTTC.